This T cell receptor beta chain was recorded in a study of Ad26.COV2.S vaccination and SARS-CoV-2 variants. Overall study: Ad26.COV2.S given intramuscularly, once or twice 56 days apart. Regarding the study as a whole: Possible underestimation of total T cell responses by the TCR breadth and depth analyses was noted. Non-spike TCR breadth did not differ much between vaccine and placebo recipients.

Clones were sequenced by immunoSEQ multiplex PCR, and TCRdb holds only the in-frame ones, with some missing. The data show about 350,000 clones, with about nine tenths seen just once and around 6.4% held by the top ten. As for this clone: The antigen is undetermined.

The treatment was: around 19 received Ad26.COV2.S at low or high dose, single or two shots; five or six received placebo; per-sample allocation not given. Sampling was done on day 63 after the first vaccine or placebo injection. Sequences were derived from peripheral blood, sampled in a trial of Ad26.COV2.S vaccine versus placebo. The sequence came from a person between 18 and 65 years old who received the Ad26.COV2.S COVID-19 vaccine or a placebo.

This chain's CDR3 is CASSSTGDSYQPQHF. DNA of the CDR3: TGTGCCAGTAGTAGCACGGGGGACAGCTATCAGCCCCAGCATTTT. The V gene is TRBV19, the J gene TRBJ1-5; 7 positions agree with TRBD1. Germline V gene lookup returns CDR1 LNHDA and CDR2 SQIVND (reference sequence). The CDR3 runs to 15 residues. Unmatched junction bases numbered 8, after V lost 4 bases and J lost 5 bases.